This section outlines one T cell receptor beta chain sequence together with its context. Repertoires were generated with immunoSEQ multiplex PCR, while TCRdb's copy carries only in-frame clones and drops some. The sample consists of around 150,000 clones, around four fifths of them appearing once. This sample was taken from a study of cytomegalovirus exposure and HLA in healthy donors. Germline V gene data show CDR1 as SGHTA and CDR2 as FQGTGA. This CDR3 spans 15 amino acids. Trimming took 2 bases from V and 1 from J, leaving 11 bases between them. Sequenced: PBMCs. This TCR came from a man aged 30 to 45 in good health and CMV-seropositive. The V gene is TRBV7-3, the J gene TRBJ1-1, with D possibly being TRBD1 (6 bases). The CDR3 sequence is CASSLLPTGNTEAFF. As DNA, the CDR3 is TGTGCCAGCAGCTTACTACCGACAGGGAACACTGAAGCTTTCTTT.